Following are 27 T cell receptor beta chains from one sample sequenced in a study of T-cell reconstitution after alpha-beta-depleted transplantation in children. Preparation of the TCRbeta library used unique molecular identifiers. TCRdb analysed the PCR reads with MiXCR anew, one entry per CDR3 protein. The sample carries fewer than 700,000 distinct CDR3 sequences, under 15% recorded once. Sample: PBMCs, mostly from graft donor cells, taken 360 days after TCRalphabeta/CD19-depleted stem cell transplant. All receptors derive from a male patient aged 10 to 17 who had a stem cell transplant for acute myeloid leukemia, so the T cells may come from the graft donor.

This clonotype was found many times. The rearrangement links TRBV12-3 or TRBV12-4 to TRBJ2-7; 10 bases line up with TRBD1. The length of the CDR3 is 15 residues. Unmatched junction bases numbered 11, after V lost 8 bases and J lost 4 bases. CDR3 nucleotide sequence: TGTGCCAGCGGAACCGGGGACAGGGGTGAATACGAGCAGTACTTC. Translation gives CASGTGDRGEYEQYF.

A few counts support this clonotype. The chain combines TRBV18 with TRBJ2-3; perhaps TRBD1 as D (6 bases). This CDR3 contains 12 residues. Germline loops: CDR1 KGHSH, CDR2 LQKENI. The V and J ends lost 6 bases and 6 bases respectively, with 10 bases between them. In DNA, the CDR3 is TGTGCCAGCTCGGCCCAGGGGGATACGCAGTATTTT. Translating it yields CASSAQGDTQYF.

This clonotype turned up a few times. In DNA form, the CDR3 reads TGCAGCGACCGACTGGCCGATACGCAGTATTTT. Protein: CSDRLADTQYF. The chain couples TRBV29-1 to TRBJ2-3; D not resolved. Per the germline V gene, CDR1 is SQVTM and CDR2 is ANQGSEA. The CDR3 runs 11 residues. Trimming pared 7 bases from V and 6 bases from J, leaving 11 bases between.

This sequence joins TRBV14 and TRBJ2-7; D might be TRBD1 (6 bases). Germline loops: CDR1 SGHDN, CDR2 FVKESK. Between the trimmed V and J ends, which lost 3 bases and 5 bases, there was a span of 11 bases. CDR3 length: 13 amino acids. CDR3 DNA sequence: TGTGCCAGCAGCCACCTTAACAGGGACGAGCAGTACTTC. Its protein product is CASSHLNRDEQYF.

This clonotype was observed at least ten times. The rearrangement joins TRBV4-2 to TRBJ1-1; 7 nucleotides agree with TRBD1. With V trimmed by 1 base and J by 3 bases, 5 bases remained unmatched. Per the germline V gene, CDR1 is LGHNA and CDR2 is YNFKEQ. The CDR3 sequence is 15 residues long. CDR3 in amino acids: CASSQVLQGDTEAFF. Here the CDR3 DNA reads TGTGCCAGCAGCCAAGTCCTTCAGGGGGACACTGAAGCTTTCTTT.

This clonotype was counted between two and nine times. The genes are TRBV6-5 and TRBJ2-7; a weak D match, TRBD2 (5 bases). V lost 2 bases and J 12 bases, leaving 11 bases between the germline ends. This CDR3 has 11 amino acids. The germline CDR1 and CDR2 sequences are MNHEY and SVGAGI. DNA for the CDR3: TGTGCCAGCAGTTACAAGGACTCTCGGTACTTC. Amino acid sequence: CASSYKDSRYF.

For the CDR3, the DNA is TGCGCCAGCAGCCCGAGCTCTGAGGCTATCTATGAGCAGTTCTTC. The encoded protein is CASSPSSEAIYEQFF. The J gene is TRBJ2-1, the V gene TRBV4-3; D remains unclear. Trimming cost V 4 bases and J 8 bases, with 18 bases left between them. Germline V gene data show CDR1 as LGHNA and CDR2 as YSLEER. CDR3 length equals 15 residues.

This clonotype has a count of ten or more. The chain links TRBV20-1 to TRBJ2-3; unclear D gene. The CDR3 sequence is 10 residues long. The germline V gene has CDR1 DFQATT and CDR2 SNEGSKA (reference sequence). The ends were cut back, 3 bases at V and 5 bases at J, with 3 bases in the middle. In DNA, the CDR3 is TGCAGTGCTAGCGAAGATACGCAGTATTTT. Amino acids: CSASEDTQYF.

This clonotype was seen many times. J is TRBJ2-1 and V is TRBV5-1; D gene uncertain. This CDR3 has 13 amino acids. The V end was cut by 1 base, the J end by 9 bases, with 11 bases between. CDR1 is SGHRS and CDR2 is YFSETQ in the germline V gene. The CDR3: CASSLFRYLEQFF. DNA for the CDR3: TGCGCCAGCAGCTTGTTCCGATACCTTGAGCAGTTCTTC. The full variable domain, in which reference TRBV5-1 and TRBJ2-1 provide the parts outside the CDR3, is KAGVTQTPRYLIKTRGQQVTLSCSPISGHRSVSWYQQTPGQGLQFLFEYFSETQRNKGNFPGRFSGRQFSNSRSEMNVSTLELGDSALYLCASSLFRYLEQFFGPGTRLTVL.

The rearrangement links TRBV9 to TRBJ2-1; TRBD2 agrees at 10 bases. Germline V lookup: CDR1 SGDLS, CDR2 YYNGEE. The length of the CDR3 is 14 residues. Unmatched junction bases numbered 7, after V lost 3 bases and J lost 10 bases. The CDR3 nucleotides read TGTGCCAGCAGCGCCAGCGGGAGGGCCGGCGAGCAGTTCTTC. Its translation: CASSASGRAGEQFF.

The chain carries TRBV6-5 and TRBJ2-7; 9 nucleotides agree with TRBD1. Per the germline V gene, CDR1 is MNHEY and CDR2 is SVGAGI. The CDR3 runs to 15 residues. Trimming took 4 bases from V and 7 from J; bases not matched to a gene: 11. The CDR3 here is CASSSPGQGSREQYF. CDR3 in DNA: TGTGCCAGCAGTTCTCCGGGACAGGGATCACGGGAGCAGTACTTC.

This clonotype was observed a few times. This chain connects TRBV6-1 to TRBJ2-3, with 8 bases lining up with TRBD1. V lost 6 bases and J lost 1; bases outside the gene matches: 6. CDR3 length: 15 residues. Germline V CDR1 and CDR2: MNHNS, SASEGT. The CDR3 loop reads CASSRGQGGTDTQYF. The CDR3 nucleotides read TGTGCCAGCAGCCGCGGACAGGGCGGCACAGATACGCAGTATTTT.

The chain couples TRBV18 to TRBJ1-4, with no clear D. The CDR3 contains 16 residues. Trimming took 1 base from V and 3 from J, leaving 12 bases between them. Germline V gene data show CDR1 as KGHSH and CDR2 as LQKENI. CDR3 in amino acids: CASSPLGPSPNEKLFF. CDR3 DNA sequence: TGTGCCAGCTCACCACTAGGACCGAGCCCTAATGAAAAACTGTTTTTT.

Many counts were recorded for this clonotype. The chain carries TRBV7-3 and TRBJ1-1; D unclear. Germline V lookup: CDR1 SGHTA, CDR2 FQGTGA. This CDR3 is 13 amino acids long. The V end lost 2 bases, the J end lost 0 bases, and 4 bases lay between the germline ends. The CDR3 here is CASSLRMNTEAFF. DNA for the CDR3: TGTGCCAGCAGCTTACGTATGAACACTGAAGCTTTCTTT.

Concerning this clonotype: Mismatch with germline at one junction end may stem from a read error. The chain has TRBV28 and TRBJ1-5; D unclear. There are 15 residues in the CDR3. The germline gives CDR1 MDHEN, CDR2 SYDVKM. The CDR3 region is CASSPSDLTNRPQHF. The CDR3 DNA is TGTGCCAGCAGTCCATCCGACCTCACCAATCGGCCCCAGCATTTT.

This chain links TRBV20-1 with TRBJ2-2, with TRBD1 matching 7 bases. CDR3 length: 15 amino acids. CDR1 and CDR2 (germline): DFQATT, SNEGSKA (reference sequence). The V and J ends lost 2 bases and 6 bases, in that order; junction bases with no gene match: 9. The CDR3 spells CSARRSTGIAGELFF. CDR3 DNA sequence: TGCAGTGCTAGAAGATCGACAGGGATCGCCGGGGAGCTGTTTTTT.

This clonotype was counted ten times or more. This chain joins TRBV7-8 and TRBJ2-4, with 13 bases matching TRBD2. Germline assignment: CDR1 SGHVS and CDR2 FQNEAQ. Trimming at V came to 4 bases and at J to 6 bases, leaving 6 bases not matched to a gene. This CDR3 spans 16 amino acids. CDR3 DNA: TGTGCCAGCAGCTACGGACTAGCGGGAGTCGGAAACATTCAGTACTTC. Protein sequence: CASSYGLAGVGNIQYF.

This clonotype was counted at least ten times. The rearrangement links TRBV7-3 to TRBJ2-2; tentative D call: TRBD2 (6 bases). The CDR3 totals 16 residues. Germline V gives CDR1 SGHTA, CDR2 FQGTGA. The germline V and J ends were trimmed by 3 bases and 2 bases, with 13 bases remaining between them. CDR3 residues: CASSFPGEVNTGELFF. The CDR3 DNA is TGTGCCAGCAGCTTCCCCGGGGAGGTCAACACCGGGGAGCTGTTTTTT.

The chain is built from TRBV7-6 and TRBJ1-2, with D hard to call. The V gene's germline CDR1 is SGHVS and CDR2 FNYEAQ. The V end was cut by 6 bases, the J end by 2 bases, with 13 bases between. This CDR3 has 14 amino acids. CDR3 nucleotide sequence: TGTGCCAGCAGTATGGGCAGTGGAAACTATGGCTACACCTTC. It translates to CASSMGSGNYGYTF.

This clonotype was observed a few times. The chain links TRBV2 to TRBJ2-7; D uncertain. This CDR3 contains 16 residues. Trimming left V 2 bases short and J 4 bases short, with 18 bases between. The germline V gene has CDR1 SNHLY and CDR2 FYNNEI. The DNA of the CDR3 is TGTGCCAGCAGTGAATTCCACCCCGTCAGGCCATACGAGCAGTACTTC. This gives the protein CASSEFHPVRPYEQYF.

CDR3 loop: CASTHRLASGQETQYF. The CDR3, as DNA: TGTGCCAGCACCCACCGCTTGGCAAGCGGCCAAGAGACCCAGTACTTC. V and J are TRBV27 and TRBJ2-5, with D possibly matching TRBD2 (5 bases). CDR3 length equals 16 residues. In germline, CDR1 is MNHEY, CDR2 SMNVEV (reference sequence). The germline V and J ends were trimmed by 7 bases and 1 base, with 19 bases remaining between them.

This clonotype was found many times. This chain links TRBV28 with TRBJ2-7, with 8 bases lining up with TRBD1. CDR3 size: 16 residues. V was pared by 5 bases and J by 6 bases, with 15 bases of the junction left unmatched. Germline values: CDR1 MDHEN, CDR2 SYDVKM. The CDR3 region has the DNA TGTGCCAGCAGTACACTCCCACAGGGGGGAAAGCGCGAGCAGTACTTC. This codes for CASSTLPQGGKREQYF.

This clonotype showed up many times. V is TRBV5-1 and J is TRBJ2-7; possibly TRBD2 for D (6 bases). The CDR3 is made up of 12 amino acids. Per the germline V gene, CDR1 is SGHRS and CDR2 is YFSETQ. V lost 4 bases, J lost 3 bases, and 8 bases lay in between. The CDR3 coding sequence is TGCGCCAGCAGCATCGGGAGCTACGAGCAGTACTTC. Encoded protein: CASSIGSYEQYF.

In its sample, this clonotype was seen many times. The chain joins TRBV7-2 to TRBJ2-7, with 8 positions matching TRBD2. The CDR3 is 14 residues long. CDR1 and CDR2 (germline): SGHTA, FQGNSA. J gave up 7 bases and V 5 bases, and 10 bases lay outside the gene matches. The CDR3 spells CASSPPAGVGEQYF. The DNA for the CDR3 is TGTGCCAGCAGCCCCCCAGCGGGAGTTGGTGAGCAGTACTTC.

In this sample, this clonotype turned up a few times. The chain employs TRBV29-1 and TRBJ2-5; D may be TRBD1 or TRBD2 (6 bases each). Germline lookup yields CDR1 SQVTM and CDR2 ANQGSEA. The CDR3 has 12 amino acids. Between the trimmed V and J ends, which lost 6 bases and 7 bases, there was a span of 15 bases. In DNA, the CDR3 is TGCAGCGTCCGAAGGGGGGCAGCGACCCAGTACTTC. As protein: CSVRRGAATQYF.

This clonotype was seen at least ten times. The chain recombines TRBV5-5 with TRBJ2-1; 8 nucleotides match TRBD2. Germline assignment: CDR1 SGHKS and CDR2 YYEKEE (reference sequence). This CDR3 spans 15 amino acids. V shed 0 bases, J shed 2 bases, and the junction held 1 base outside the gene matches. Here the CDR3 DNA reads TGTGCCAGCAGCTTGGAGCGGGAGCCCTACAATGAGCAGTTCTTC. Translating it yields CASSLEREPYNEQFF. Based on the CDR3 plus reference TRBV5-5 and TRBJ2-1, the full variable domain is DAGVTQSPTHLIKTRGQQVTLRCSPISGHKSVSWYQQVLGQGPQFIFQYYEKEERGRGNFPDRFSARQFPNYSSELNVNALLLGDSALYLCASSLEREPYNEQFFGPGTRLTVL.

The chain uses TRBV20-1 and TRBJ2-3; 9 nucleotides agree with TRBD2. CDR1 DFQATT and CDR2 SNEGSKA come from the germline V gene (reference sequence). With 3 bases clipped from V and 1 base from J, the junction kept 8 bases outside the gene matches. CDR3 length: 16 amino acids. The CDR3 coding sequence is TGCAGTGCTAGGGGCGGGAGGGCCACGCGCACAGATACGCAGTATTTT. Translating gives CSARGGRATRTDTQYF.